This T cell receptor (beta chain) emerged from a study of cytomegalovirus exposure and HLA in healthy donors. V shed 3 bases and J 15 bases; nucleotides not matched to a gene: 9. CDR1 and CDR2 (germline): GTSNPN, SVGIG (reference sequence). This CDR3 is built from 12 residues. This clone showed up just once. Its matching antigen is unknown. With 60 Vbeta and 13 Jbeta primers, the PCR was carried out. The authors' processing: Counted up in a later analysis, unique TCR beta chains came to some 72 million, with roughly 11 million shared. The method was immunoSEQ multiplex PCR; TCRdb's version includes in-frame clones alone and lacks a portion of them. The D gene and trimming were derived from the DNA, and the V and J assignments and clone size from that table. The sample records 170,000 or so clones, 80% being singletons. Overall study findings and caveats: After further analysis at a later stage, around 17,000 TCR beta sequences were associated with HLA alleles at 0.05 false discovery rate. CMV antigen specificity was confirmed in vitro for three CMV-associated chains.

V usage is TRBV30 and J usage is TRBJ1-3; 9 bases are shared with TRBD1. This sequence originates from a boy aged 5-17 years in good health and CMV-seronegative. The specimen sequenced was PBMCs. The DNA of the CDR3 is TGTGCCTGGAGAGAGGCCGGGACAGGGTCATATTTT. Translated, it gives CAWREAGTGSYF.